Shown below are 23 T cell receptor beta chains from a single sample sequenced in a study of T cell repertoires in ileal Crohn's disease (dated by TCRdb to between 2017 and 2020). Receptor amplification or capture employed the immunoSEQ multiplex PCR assay. In its TCRdb copy, this immuneACCESS table keeps in-frame sequences only and misses some clones. Where compared with another copy, unresolved V genes explain less than half of these, and the others have no known cause. The sample includes about 62,000 clones, with roughly nine tenths observed a single time. Together, the top ten hold roughly 2% of the sample. The meaning of the sample's time point label: neoterminal ileum biopsy at postoperative endoscopy, about 6 months after surgery. Sequencing input: ileal tissue. The receptor source for this set is an adult with Crohn's disease.

The J gene is TRBJ1-1, the V gene TRBV27; D gene unclear. Germline assignment: CDR1 MNHEY and CDR2 SMNVEV (reference sequence). The CDR3 consists of 14 residues. V lost 2 bases, J lost 0 bases, and 7 bases lay in between. This CDR3 is CASSLLSMNTEAFF. For the CDR3, the DNA is TGTGCCAGCAGTTTACTAAGCATGAACACTGAAGCTTTCTTT.

The V and J genes are TRBV28 and TRBJ1-1; 7 nucleotides line up with TRBD1. The CDR3 length is 12 residues. The ends lost 4 bases at V and 4 bases at J; junction bases unmatched: 0. Germline-derived CDR1 and CDR2 are MDHEN and SYDVKM. DNA of the CDR3: TGTGCCAGCAGTTGGGACAGCACTGAAGCTTTCTTT. It is translated as CASSWDSTEAFF.

The chain employs TRBV5-6 and TRBJ1-1; no clear D gene. This CDR3 spans 12 amino acids. Germline V gene lookup returns CDR1 SGHDT and CDR2 YYEEEE. Trimming took off 0 bases at V and 11 bases at J, with 11 bases between the two ends. CDR3 sequence (DNA): TGTGCCAGCAGCTTGGGAGGCTTATCGGCTTTCTTT. Translation: CASSLGGLSAFF.

The rearrangement joins TRBV2 to TRBJ1-5; the D gene is possibly TRBD1 (5 bases). Germline values: CDR1 SNHLY, CDR2 FYNNEI. This CDR3 has 14 residues. V shed 8 bases and J shed 0 bases, with 11 bases lying between them. For the CDR3, the DNA is TGTGCCAGCGTCGGGGGGAATAGCAATCAGCCCCAGCATTTT. Translation: CASVGGNSNQPQHF.

The chain has TRBV2 and TRBJ2-5, with TRBD2 identical over 7 bases. The V gene's germline CDR1 is SNHLY and CDR2 FYNNEI. The J segment lost 5 bases and the V segment lost 9 bases, leaving 9 bases of the junction unmatched. The CDR3 consists of 13 residues. The CDR3 reads CASGRDSGETQYF. The DNA for the CDR3 is TGTGCCAGTGGGAGGGACTCGGGGGAGACCCAGTACTTC.

Concerning this clone: Relative to the germline gene, one junction end is altered; a read error may explain this. The gene calls are TRBV7-7 and TRBJ2-5, with 7 bases aligning to TRBD1. Germline lookup yields CDR1 SSHAT and CDR2 FNYEAQ (reference sequence). The CDR3 covers 14 residues. DNA for the CDR3: TGTGCTAGCAGCCTGACAGGGCTGGAGGAGACCCAGTACTTC. This encodes CASSLTGLEETQYF.

This clone was recorded a few times. The V and J genes are TRBV4-1 and TRBJ1-2; possible D gene TRBD1, 5 bases. This CDR3 comprises 15 residues. The V end lost 0 bases, the J end lost 8 bases, and 16 bases lay between the germline ends. Germline loops: CDR1 MGHRA, CDR2 YSYEKL. The CDR3 nucleotides are TGCGCCAGCAGCCAAGAAGGGCTGGGGCGACGCGGCTACACCTTC. It is translated as CASSQEGLGRRGYTF.

This rearrangement joins TRBV10-1 to TRBJ2-7; 7 nucleotides align to TRBD1. The germline V gene encodes CDR1 WNHNN and CDR2 SYGVQD (reference sequence). There are 13 residues in the CDR3. V lost 4 bases to trimming and J lost 6 bases; unmatched junction nucleotides: 6. In DNA, the CDR3 is TGCGCCAGCAGTGCTATGACAGGGATCGAGCAGTACGTC. Translation: CASSAMTGIEQYV.

V and J are TRBV5-4 and TRBJ2-7, with 7 bases matching TRBD2. CDR1 and CDR2 from the germline V gene are SGHNT and YYREEE (reference sequence). The CDR3 covers 16 residues. J was trimmed by 4 bases and V by 4 bases; bases with no gene match: 14. The CDR3 nucleotides are TGTGCCAGCAGCGACGTTTATGGCGGGAGTTCTTACGAGCAGTACTTC. This encodes CASSDVYGGSSYEQYF.

The V and J genes are TRBV9 and TRBJ2-1; possibly TRBD2 for D (9 bases). The CDR3 consists of 18 residues. Trimming cost V 4 bases and J 5 bases, with 25 bases left between them. Per the germline V gene, CDR1 is SGDLS and CDR2 is YYNGEE. CDR3 residues: CASSPRSLAGQANNEQFF. The CDR3 nucleotides are TGTGCCAGCAGCCCCCGTTCCCTAGCGGGACAGGCAAACAATGAGCAGTTCTTC.

This clone was observed a single time. CDR3 protein: CASSNGRVNEKLFF. The CDR3 DNA reads TGTGCCAGCAGTAATGGGAGAGTTAATGAAAAACTGTTTTTT. The chain employs TRBV27 and TRBJ1-4; D not certain. V shed 5 bases and J shed 4 bases, with 11 bases lying between them. Looked up from germline, CDR1 is MNHEY and CDR2 is SMNVEV (reference sequence). This CDR3 has 14 amino acids.

The V call is TRBV5-6, the J call TRBJ1-2, with D uncertain. The CDR3 loop spans 12 amino acids. CDR1 is SGHDT, CDR2 YYEEEE, per germline. The V and J ends lost 1 base and 8 bases respectively, with 9 bases between them. The CDR3 coding sequence is TGTGCCAGCAGCTTGTCGGAGGGAGGCTACACCTTC. The encoded protein is CASSLSEGGYTF.

The V call is TRBV5-4, the J call TRBJ2-7; 9 bases map to TRBD1. Germline values: CDR1 SGHNT, CDR2 YYREEE (reference sequence). V was clipped by 2 bases and J by 6 bases; unmatched bases: 3. CDR3 size: 13 residues. CDR3 sequence: CASSLQGAFEQYF. CDR3 nucleotides: TGTGCCAGCAGCTTACAGGGGGCTTTCGAGCAGTACTTC.

CDR3 region: CASSLADRGTEAFF. CDR3 DNA: TGTGCCAGCAGCTTAGCCGACAGGGGGACTGAAGCTTTCTTT. The rearrangement uses TRBV7-9 and TRBJ1-1, with 9 bases fitting TRBD1. V lost 0 bases, J lost 5 bases, and 1 base stayed unmatched. Looked up from germline, CDR1 is SEHNR and CDR2 is FQNEAQ (reference sequence). The CDR3 is 14 residues long.

The chain couples TRBV29-1 to TRBJ1-5, with 8 bases that match TRBD1. Trimming removed 6 bases from V and 5 bases from J; junction bases left unmatched: 6. CDR1 and CDR2 from the germline V gene are SQVTM and ANQGSEA. This CDR3 has 13 residues. The CDR3 sequence: CSVSPTGDQPQHF. The CDR3 DNA follows: TGCAGCGTCTCCCCGACAGGGGATCAGCCCCAGCATTTT. The full variable domain, with the rest looked up from reference TRBV29-1 and TRBJ1-5, is SAVISQKPSRDICQRGTSLTIQCQVDSQVTMMFWYRQQPGQSLTLIATANQGSEATYESGFVIDKFPISRPNLTFSTLTVSNMSPEDSSIYLCSVSPTGDQPQHFGDGTRLSIL.

The rearrangement joins TRBV6-4 to TRBJ1-2; TRBD1 is a possible D gene (5 bases). The CDR3 runs 13 residues. The germline V and J ends were trimmed by 8 bases and 2 bases, with 12 bases remaining between them. The germline CDR1 and CDR2 sequences are MRHNA and SNTAGT. CDR3 residues: CASSPRVNYGYTF. DNA of the CDR3: TGTGCCAGCTCCCCCAGGGTCAACTATGGCTACACCTTC.

This clone was recorded once. The genes are TRBV19 and TRBJ1-5; D perhaps matches TRBD1 (5 bases). CDR1 is LNHDA, CDR2 SQIVND, per germline (reference sequence). Trimming removed 7 bases at V and 2 bases at J, with 12 bases between. This CDR3 has 14 residues. CDR3 sequence reads: CASKPGGGNQPQHF. CDR3 nucleotide sequence: TGTGCCAGTAAGCCGGGGGGAGGCAATCAGCCCCAGCATTTT.

This sequence joins TRBV5-1 and TRBJ1-6; 10 bases are a match to TRBD1. The CDR3 has 16 amino acids. V gave up 0 bases and J gave up 9 bases; unmatched junction bases: 6. Germline assignment: CDR1 SGHRS and CDR2 YFSETQ. The CDR3 region is CASSLGFGDRGSPLHF. CDR3 nucleotides: TGCGCCAGCAGCTTGGGGTTCGGGGACAGGGGTTCACCCCTCCACTTT.

This clone has only a few counts. CDR3 sequence (DNA): TGCGCCAGCAGCAAGGACATCCTTAATGAGCAGTTCTTC. Encoded protein: CASSKDILNEQFF. The chain carries TRBV5-1 and TRBJ2-1, with a tentative D call TRBD1 (5 bases). CDR3 length equals 13 residues. The V end was cut by 4 bases, the J end by 7 bases, with 12 bases between. Germline values: CDR1 SGHRS, CDR2 YFSETQ.

The rearrangement joins TRBV15 to TRBJ1-2; D may be TRBD1 (5 bases). From germline, CDR1 is LNHNV and CDR2 YYDKDF (reference sequence). V was pared by 5 bases and J by 1 base, with 11 bases between. The CDR3 is made up of 14 amino acids. In DNA, the CDR3 is TGTGCCACCAGCCCCCGGGGGTATAACTATGGCTACACCTTC. Translated, it gives CATSPRGYNYGYTF. Variable domain in full (rest from reference TRBV15 and TRBJ1-2): DAMVIQNPRYQVTQFGKPVTLSCSQTLNHNVMYWYQQKSSQAPKLLFHYYDKDFNNEADTPDNFQSRRPNTSFCFLDIRSPGLGDTAMYLCATSPRGYNYGYTFGSGTRLTVV.

This chain joins TRBV15 and TRBJ2-5, with 8 bases matching TRBD1. The CDR3 has 18 residues. Germline V gives CDR1 LNHNV, CDR2 YYDKDF (reference sequence). Trimming at V came to 1 base and at J to 4 bases, leaving 14 bases not matched to a gene. CDR3 amino acids: CATSRVLRDRTRSETQYF. In nucleotides, the CDR3 is TGTGCCACCAGCAGAGTACTGCGGGACAGGACGAGGTCAGAGACCCAGTACTTC.

V and J are TRBV6-1 and TRBJ1-1, with D unresolved. This CDR3 comprises 11 residues. Deletions cut 7 bases from V and 10 bases from J, with 13 bases between. Germline CDR1 and CDR2: MNHNS and SASEGT. CDR3 DNA sequence: TGTGCCAGCATCTCGGGGAGTGTAGCTTTCTTT. This sequence encodes CASISGSVAFF.

The chain combines TRBV27 with TRBJ1-2, with D unresolved. The V and J ends lost 5 bases and 5 bases respectively, with 18 bases between them. Germline lookup yields CDR1 MNHEY and CDR2 SMNVEV (reference sequence). This CDR3 is 15 amino acids long. The CDR3 DNA reads as TGTGCCAGCAGTCAAAACCGGGAGAAAATTTATGGCTACACCTTC. Encoded protein: CASSQNREKIYGYTF.